The entry that follows covers one TCR beta chain sequence. It has no known antigen specificity. Base-call qualities are not available, and no considerably larger clone is one nucleotide away. Whole blood was collected in K2EDTA tubes by collaborating institutions according to the institutions' own protocols. For TCRbeta analysis, collaborators shipped samples as frozen whole blood, isolated PBMCs, or DNA extracted from either of those sample types. V is pruned by 6 bases and J by 8 bases, leaving 13 bases of the junction without a gene match. The CDR3 numbers 16 residues from cysteine through phenylalanine. The DNA shown is the 48-base CDR3, in frame from base 1. CDR1 and CDR2 are read off the germline V gene as SGDLS and YYNGEE. TCRbeta CDR3 regions were amplified from genomic DNA by means of the immunoSEQ Assay, a bias-controlled multiplex PCR. The authors' pipeline ran thus. The number of nucleated cells in each sample was estimated from the amplification of reference gene primers within the assay. Sequence reads were collapsed and filtered to measure the absolute abundance of every unique TCRbeta CDR3 rearrangement. For each sample, productive Simpson clonality was calculated by taking the square root of Simpson's diversity index across productive rearrangements. TCRdb took this table from immuneACCESS and kept in-frame rearrangements with V and J called. Such tables lack part of the clones; where checked against another copy, unresolved V genes explain under half of the gap, and the rest is unexplained. V, J and clone size were drawn from that table, and D and trimming were deduced from the DNA. Recorded for this sample are approximately 300,000 clones; 86% of them occurred a single time. Of the sample, 1.5% to 2% falls within the top ten clones.

The data stem from a study of blood T cell repertoires in COVID-19 (dated by TCRdb to the early 2020s). In the study overall: Samples from collaborators originated in the United States, Italy and Spain and spanned both the acute and convalescent phases of COVID-19. The prospective study material was composed of cDNA or gDNA derived from T cells, B-cell-depleted T cells, or PBMCs. Subjects who had been exposed to COVID-19, were actively infected with it, or had recovered from it provided the deeply sampled blood TCRbeta repertoires that made up the dataset. A freely available public database, intended as a resource for researchers studying the immune response to SARS-CoV-2, is where the repertoires were released. The samples were drawn from two sources: the first 160 participants of the ongoing ImmuneRACE study, and approximately 1,300 subjects contributed by 6 global collaborators. The sample metadata nearly always contained a de-identified subject ID, COVID-19 status, age in years and sex. Where available, HLA class I and class II types were obtained from metadata supplied by the sample provider rather than from assay-based typing.

General findings and caveats noted by the study authors: The quantity of clinical and demographic metadata differed by source and by participant and was supplied without curation.

The rearranged segments are TRBV9 and TRBJ2-1, and 11 bases in between align with TRBD1. Input material: peripheral blood. This TCR was recovered from a woman aged 45-60 years with acute or convalescent COVID-19. The CDR3 has the sequence CASNPTRTGGKDEQFF. In nucleotide form, the sequence is TGTGCCAGCAACCCAACGAGGACAGGGGGCAAGGATGAGCAGTTCTTC. Beyond the CDR3, the reference TRBV9 and TRBJ2-1 genes provide the residues; the full variable domain reads: DSGVTQTPKHLITATGQRVTLRCSPRSGDLSVYWYQQSLDQGLQFLIQYYNGEERAKGNILERFSAQQFPDLHSELNLSSLELGDSALYFCASNPTRTGGKDEQFFGPGTRLTVL.